This TCR beta chain was observed in a study of CD8 T cells in ankylosing spondylitis. General study findings and limits: A number of the motif variants had already been described in reactive arthritis synovial fluid and blood. Among TCR beta sequences, a motif of eight highly homologous variants appeared characteristic of ankylosing spondylitis blood. Disease-associated clones were CD8+ and fairly uncommon in peripheral blood. Disease-associated clones were reportedly significantly overrepresented in matched ankylosing spondylitis synovial fluid.

Preparation of TCR beta libraries was done by quantitative 5'-RACE with molecular barcodes. From the 5' RACE reads, TCRdb called clonotypes with MiXCR, one entry per CDR3 protein. The sample consists of about 460,000 distinct CDR3 sequences, over 4% of them appearing once. This clonotype showed up many times. The antigen is undetermined. Germline V gives CDR1 MNHEY, CDR2 SMNVEV (reference sequence). Trimming left V 8 bases short and J 4 bases short, with 15 bases between. The CDR3 spans 14 residues. The rearrangement uses TRBV27 and TRBJ1-3; the D is unclear. The clonotype was recovered from a male donor with ankylosing spondylitis. The sequencing input was blood, either unsorted or a sorted T cell fraction (not recorded which). The CDR3 coding sequence is TGTGCCAGCGGAGACTTGAACGCAGGAAACACCATATATTTT. Its protein is CASGDLNAGNTIYF.